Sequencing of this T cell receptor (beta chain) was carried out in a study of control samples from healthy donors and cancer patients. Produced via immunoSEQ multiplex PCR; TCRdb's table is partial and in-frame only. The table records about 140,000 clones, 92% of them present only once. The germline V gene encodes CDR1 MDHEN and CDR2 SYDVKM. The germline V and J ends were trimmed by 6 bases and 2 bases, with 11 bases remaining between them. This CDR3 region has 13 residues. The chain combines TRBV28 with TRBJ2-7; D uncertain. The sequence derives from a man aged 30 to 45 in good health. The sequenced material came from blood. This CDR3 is CASRTPQTYEQYF. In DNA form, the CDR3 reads TGTGCCAGCAGGACCCCCCAGACCTACGAGCAGTACTTC.